The 20 T cell receptor beta chains below were found in one sample sequenced in a study of post-analysis software for immune sequencing data. Study-level points and caveats: Roughly five TRBV segments were significantly more frequent in patients than in controls. TRBV5-6, TRBV5-1 and TRBV20-1 were among these segments.

Unique molecular identifiers were carried by the TCR beta cDNA libraries. TCRdb re-derived calls from the PCR reads in MiXCR, one entry per CDR3 protein. Here the sample spans approximately 660,000 distinct CDR3 sequences, 59% being singletons. For these TCRs, the target antigens are not known. The sequenced material came from blood. These receptors all come from a girl aged 2 to 10 with multiple sclerosis.

The V call is TRBV7-3, the J call TRBJ2-1, with D maybe TRBD2 (6 bases). V was clipped by 5 bases and J by 4 bases, with 15 bases between them. This CDR3 contains 15 residues. From germline, CDR1 is SGHTA and CDR2 FQGTGA. Here the CDR3 reads CASSEKRAGYNEQFF. The CDR3 nucleotides read TGTGCCAGCAGCGAGAAGCGGGCGGGTTACAATGAGCAGTTCTTC.

This clonotype was seen a few times. The V call is TRBV20-1, the J call TRBJ2-7, with D possibly being TRBD2 (6 bases). The CDR3 runs 14 residues. CDR1 is DFQATT and CDR2 is SNEGSKA in the germline V gene (reference sequence). Between the trimmed V and J ends, which lost 6 bases and 0 bases, there was a span of 15 bases. The CDR3 loop is CSATGTRSSYEQYF. The CDR3 nucleotides read TGCAGTGCGACCGGGACTCGGAGCTCCTACGAGCAGTACTTC.

In its sample, this clonotype was seen a few times. The V and J genes are TRBV5-1 and TRBJ2-5, with TRBD1 identical over 12 bases. The J segment lost 11 bases and the V segment lost 3 bases, leaving 14 bases of the junction unmatched. The CDR3 sequence is 16 residues long. CDR1 and CDR2 from the germline V gene are SGHRS and YFSETQ. The DNA of the CDR3 is TGCGCCAGCAGCTACCTACCCGGGACAGGGGGCGCCCAGCAGTACTTC. Amino acid sequence: CASSYLPGTGGAQQYF.

The chain employs TRBV5-1 and TRBJ2-1; TRBD2 aligns across 9 bases. This CDR3 is 15 amino acids long. CDR1 is SGHRS and CDR2 is YFSETQ in the germline V gene. V lost 0 bases and J lost 9; bases outside the gene matches: 7. The CDR3 DNA reads TGCGCCAGCAGCTTGGAGATAGCGGGAGTCGTTGAGCAGTTCTTC. Translation: CASSLEIAGVVEQFF.

This clonotype was detected only a few times. This chain links TRBV5-1 with TRBJ1-1, with TRBD1 as a possible D gene (5 bases). From germline, CDR1 is SGHRS and CDR2 YFSETQ. The length of the CDR3 is 16 residues. Deletions cut 4 bases from V and 3 bases from J, with 19 bases between. CDR3 in amino acids: CASSRDTGTADTEAFF. The CDR3 DNA follows: TGCGCCAGCAGCCGAGATACCGGGACGGCGGACACTGAAGCTTTCTTT.

This chain uses TRBV7-2 with TRBJ2-4; TRBD2 matches 9 bases. J was trimmed by 1 base and V by 2 bases; bases with no gene match: 9. The germline V gene encodes CDR1 SGHTA and CDR2 FQGNSA. The CDR3 has 18 residues. CDR3 DNA: TGTGCCAGCAGCTTACGATCTGCGGGGGGGCAGGCCAAAAACATTCAGTACTTC. As protein: CASSLRSAGGQAKNIQYF.

The rearrangement uses TRBV20-1 and TRBJ1-1; 10 bases align to TRBD1. The CDR3 is made up of 19 amino acids. Trimming removed 1 base from V and 1 base from J; junction bases left unmatched: 15. Germline V CDR1 and CDR2: DFQATT, SNEGSKA (reference sequence). The CDR3 sequence: CSARGIPGQGSDRNTEAFF. CDR3 coding DNA: TGCAGTGCTAGAGGGATACCGGGACAGGGGTCCGATAGGAACACTGAAGCTTTCTTT.

The chain recombines TRBV12-3 or TRBV12-4 with TRBJ2-3; a weak D match, TRBD2 (5 bases). This CDR3 region has 15 residues. The V end was cut by 5 bases, the J end by 1 base, with 13 bases between. CDR3 bases: TGTGCCAGCAGTCGTTCCTTGGAGGGCACAGATACGCAGTATTTT. Its protein is CASSRSLEGTDTQYF.

Only a few counts were recorded for this clonotype. The rearrangement links TRBV4-1 to TRBJ2-1; 11 positions match TRBD2. Per germline, CDR1 MGHRA and CDR2 YSYEKL. V dropped 3 bases and J dropped 8; count of bases not matched to a gene: 9. The CDR3 is 16 residues long. The CDR3 reads CASSHPTSGRGYEQFF. CDR3 DNA sequence: TGCGCCAGCAGCCACCCAACTAGCGGGAGAGGGTATGAGCAGTTCTTC.

The chain has TRBV20-1 and TRBJ2-1, with TRBD2 matching over 14 bases. The ends lost 0 bases at V and 9 bases at J; junction bases unmatched: 7. The CDR3 length is 16 residues. Per germline, CDR1 DFQATT and CDR2 SNEGSKA (reference sequence). Here the CDR3 reads CSARDPGLAGVIEQFF. Written as DNA, the CDR3 is TGCAGTGCTAGAGATCCGGGACTAGCGGGAGTTATTGAGCAGTTCTTC.

The rearrangement joins TRBV11-2 to TRBJ2-5, with D perhaps matching TRBD1 or TRBD2 (5 bases each). Trimming pared 4 bases from V and 4 bases from J, leaving 13 bases between. In germline, CDR1 is SGHAT, CDR2 FQNNGV. This CDR3 region has 14 residues. CDR3 in amino acids: CASSSRGVRETQYF. CDR3 coding DNA: TGTGCCAGCAGCTCCCGAGGGGTGCGAGAGACCCAGTACTTC.

Concerning this clonotype: One end of the junction varies from germline; a read error may be responsible. The chain combines TRBV5-1 with TRBJ2-1, with 9 bases fitting TRBD2. Germline CDR1 and CDR2: SGHRS and YFSETQ. This CDR3 region has 16 residues. The CDR3 bases are TGCGCCAGCAGCTTGTATCCTAGCGGGGATTACAATGAGCAGTGCTTC. Translated: CASSLYPSGDYNEQCF.

This sequence joins TRBV5-5 and TRBJ1-1; 10 bases match TRBD1. The J segment lost 0 bases and the V segment lost 2 bases, leaving 7 bases of the junction unmatched. Germline CDR1 reads SGHKS; CDR2 reads YYEKEE (reference sequence). The CDR3 is 17 residues long. The CDR3 DNA reads TGTGCCAGCAGCTTCGGACAGGGGGGCTTCATGAACACTGAAGCTTTCTTT. This translates into CASSFGQGGFMNTEAFF.

This clonotype showed up just a few times. The genes are TRBV12-3 or TRBV12-4 and TRBJ1-1; the D is unclear. V lost 8 bases and J 6 bases, leaving 13 bases between the germline ends. The CDR3 spans 12 residues. CDR3 bases: TGTGCCAGCGCAGAACGGAGAGCTGAAGCTTTCTTT. It specifies CASAERRAEAFF.

This clonotype was recorded once. The CDR3 coding sequence is TGCGCCAGCAGCCAGGGGCCGGGCACCGGGGGCTACACCTTC. It is translated as CASSQGPGTGGYTF. J is TRBJ1-2 and V is TRBV4-1, with D tentatively TRBD1 (5 bases). This CDR3 is 14 amino acids long. The germline CDR1 and CDR2 sequences are MGHRA and YSYEKL. Between the trimmed V and J ends, which lost 3 bases and 8 bases, there was a span of 16 bases.

The chain combines TRBV12-3 or TRBV12-4 with TRBJ1-6; D may be TRBD1 (5 bases). Trimming left V 5 bases short and J 7 bases short, with 12 bases between. The CDR3 spans 14 residues. Written as DNA, the CDR3 is TGTGCCAGCAGTCCCGGGGCCGAAAATTCACCCCTCCACTTT. This gives the protein CASSPGAENSPLHF.

The V and J genes are TRBV7-2 and TRBJ2-2; weak D call: TRBD1 (6 bases). The CDR3 is made up of 16 amino acids. The V gene's germline CDR1 is SGHTA and CDR2 FQGNSA. Trimming removed 5 bases at V and 4 bases at J, with 17 bases between. The CDR3 region has the DNA TGTGCCAGCAGCAAACCGGGACAAGTGCCCACCGGGGAGCTGTTTTTT. This translates into CASSKPGQVPTGELFF.

The rearrangement links TRBV20-1 to TRBJ2-3; D possibly matches TRBD1 or TRBD2 (5 bases each). Between the trimmed V and J ends, which lost 6 bases and 0 bases, there was a span of 19 bases. CDR3 length equals 16 residues. CDR1 is DFQATT, CDR2 SNEGSKA, per germline (reference sequence). Written as DNA, the CDR3 is TGCAGTGCCCCCGGGGACCCTTACTCTAGCACAGATACGCAGTATTTT. Amino acid sequence: CSAPGDPYSSTDTQYF.

The genes are TRBV4-1 and TRBJ2-3, with D perhaps matching TRBD2 (5 bases). Germline V gene lookup returns CDR1 MGHRA and CDR2 YSYEKL. With 1 base removed from V and 1 base from J, the gap between germline ends came to 9 bases. The CDR3 extends over 15 amino acids. CDR3 sequence reads: CASSQVSGRTDTQYF. CDR3 nucleotide sequence: TGCGCCAGCAGCCAAGTGAGCGGACGCACAGATACGCAGTATTTT.

J is TRBJ2-5 and V is TRBV14; D may match TRBD1 or TRBD2 (5 bases each). The DNA end lines up better with TRBJ2-7; the J call may be wrong. CDR3 size: 16 residues. Per germline, CDR1 SGHDN and CDR2 FVKESK. CDR3 sequence (DNA): TGTGCCAGCAGCCAAGTGCTCGCCGGGACGGTATACGAGCAGTACTTC. Translating it yields CASSQVLAGTVYEQYF.